One and the same sample provided the 15 T cell receptor beta chains below, sequenced in a study of shared clonotypes between healthy human individuals. It was CD45RO-negative cells, positively selected for CCR7, that made up naive CD8 cells, with terminally differentiated effector memory CD45RA+ cells excluded. Method: immunoSEQ multiplex PCR; TCRdb's copy keeps in-frame clones and lacks some. The sample shows some 2 million clones, about 95% of them seen only once. The material sequenced was naive CD8+ T cells sorted from blood. Receptors were obtained from a man between 18 and 35 years old in good health.

This chain joins TRBV7-9 and TRBJ2-7; D perhaps matches TRBD1 (5 bases). CDR3 length: 17 amino acids. The V gene lost 2 bases and the J gene lost 0 bases, with 17 bases spanning the gap. The germline V gene encodes CDR1 SEHNR and CDR2 FQNEAQ (reference sequence). DNA for the CDR3: TGTGCCAGCAGCTTACTTTGGACACTCAATTACTCCTACGAGCAGTACTTC. Its protein product is CASSLLWTLNYSYEQYF. Using reference TRBV7-9 and TRBJ2-7 for the parts outside the CDR3, the full variable domain is DTGVSQNPRHKITKRGQNVTFRCDPISEHNRLYWYRQTLGQGPEFLTYFQNEAQLEKSRLLSDRFSAERPKGSFSTLEIQRTEQGDSAMYLCASSLLWTLNYSYEQYFGPGTRLTVT.

This chain connects TRBV29-1 to TRBJ2-2, with a tentative D call TRBD2 (6 bases). Germline CDR1 reads SQVTM; CDR2 reads ANQGSEA. The V end lost 2 bases, the J end lost 6 bases, and 16 bases lay between the germline ends. This CDR3 spans 15 amino acids. The CDR3 DNA reads as TGCAGCGTTGAATCTCCTAGCGAGGCCCCCGGGGAGCTGTTTTTT. Translating it yields CSVESPSEAPGELFF.

The chain uses TRBV5-1 and TRBJ2-1; tentative D call: TRBD2 (5 bases). V dropped 2 bases and J dropped 4 bases, with 13 bases sitting between them. Germline CDR1 SGHRS, CDR2 YFSETQ. This CDR3 is 15 amino acids long. CDR3 amino acids: CASSLTGDGYNEQFF. CDR3 sequence (DNA): TGCGCCAGCAGCTTAACCGGGGATGGGTACAATGAGCAGTTCTTC.

This clone was found once. J is TRBJ1-2 and V is TRBV9; 8 bases fit TRBD1. The CDR3 runs 14 residues. The trim removed 5 bases at V and 5 bases at J, leaving 8 bases unmatched. Per the germline V gene, CDR1 is SGDLS and CDR2 is YYNGEE. The CDR3: CASRGHRGDYGYTF. The DNA for the CDR3 is TGTGCCAGCAGAGGACACAGGGGGGATTATGGCTACACCTTC.

The rearrangement joins TRBV27 to TRBJ2-3, with D maybe TRBD2 (5 bases). CDR1 is MNHEY, CDR2 SMNVEV, per germline (reference sequence). Trimming removed 6 bases from V and 4 bases from J, with 17 bases in between. The CDR3 totals 15 residues. For the CDR3, the DNA is TGTGCCAGCAGCTCATATGAAACAGCGGCAGATACGCAGTATTTT. Its translation is CASSSYETAADTQYF.

The chain employs TRBV9 and TRBJ2-7; TRBD1 is a possible D gene (5 bases). The V and J ends lost 5 bases and 0 bases respectively, with 12 bases between them. Germline CDR1 and CDR2: SGDLS and YYNGEE. The CDR3 contains 14 residues. The CDR3 DNA sequence: TGTGCCAGCAGTAGGGGAACAACCTCCTACGAGCAGTACTTC. Translating gives CASSRGTTSYEQYF.

The chain combines TRBV9 with TRBJ2-3; TRBD2 aligns across 8 bases. V lost 0 bases and J lost 6; bases outside the gene matches: 15. The germline V gene encodes CDR1 SGDLS and CDR2 YYNGEE. The CDR3 contains 18 residues. CDR3 amino acids: CASSVDNPTRGGDDTQYF. The CDR3 DNA follows: TGTGCCAGCAGCGTAGATAACCCCACCCGGGGGGGTGACGATACGCAGTATTTT. The full variable domain, rest sourced from reference TRBV9 and TRBJ2-3, is DSGVTQTPKHLITATGQRVTLRCSPRSGDLSVYWYQQSLDQGLQFLIQYYNGEERAKGNILERFSAQQFPDLHSELNLSSLELGDSALYFCASSVDNPTRGGDDTQYFGPGTRLTVL.

The count of this clone is one. The chain recombines TRBV14 with TRBJ1-1; D is uncertain. Germline CDR1 reads SGHDN; CDR2 reads FVKESK. The V and J ends lost 1 base and 4 bases respectively, with 16 bases between them. The CDR3 loop spans 16 amino acids. CDR3 bases: TGTGCCAGCAGCCAAGTCTATGAAGGGATGGGCACTGAAGCTTTCTTT. Translation gives CASSQVYEGMGTEAFF. Variable domain in full (rest from reference TRBV14 and TRBJ1-1): EAGVTQFPSHSVIEKGQTVTLRCDPISGHDNLYWYRRVMGKEIKFLLHFVKESKQDESGMPNNRFLAERTGGTYSTLKVQPAELEDSGVYFCASSQVYEGMGTEAFFGQGTRLTVV.

The chain carries TRBV7-9 and TRBJ2-5; D is possibly TRBD2 (5 bases). V shed 9 bases and J shed 3 bases, with 20 bases lying between them. Germline CDR1 is SEHNR and CDR2 is FQNEAQ (reference sequence). The CDR3 length is 15 residues. CDR3 protein: CARLLYRRLEETQYF. The CDR3 region has the DNA TGTGCCAGGTTGTTGTACCGGAGGCTAGAAGAGACCCAGTACTTC.

The gene calls are TRBV27 and TRBJ1-5; a weak D match, TRBD1 (6 bases). CDR3 length: 15 amino acids. In germline, CDR1 is MNHEY, CDR2 SMNVEV (reference sequence). Deletions cut 7 bases from V and 3 bases from J, with 16 bases between. CDR3 residues: CASKTLTGINQPQHF. As DNA, the CDR3 is TGTGCCAGCAAAACTCTTACAGGGATCAATCAGCCCCAGCATTTT.

As concerns this clone: The junction departs from the called germline gene at one end, perhaps through a read error. The rearrangement joins TRBV4-1 to TRBJ2-1; TRBD1 agrees at 8 bases. The CDR3 is made up of 11 amino acids. Germline V gene lookup returns CDR1 MGHRA and CDR2 YSYEKL. CDR3: CASSPGTGTIF. CDR3 in DNA: TGCGCCAGCAGCCCCGGGACAGGAACGATCTTC.

This chain uses TRBV6-6 with TRBJ2-3, with 10 bases aligning to TRBD1. Germline V gene data show CDR1 as MNHNY and CDR2 as SVGAGI (reference sequence). Trimming at V came to 7 bases and at J to 3 bases, leaving 7 bases not matched to a gene. This CDR3 has 15 residues. This CDR3 reads CASIMTGGRTDTQYF. Here the CDR3 DNA reads TGTGCCAGCATTATGACAGGGGGCCGGACAGATACGCAGTATTTT.

This rearrangement joins TRBV28 to TRBJ2-1; 12 bases match TRBD2. V lost 6 bases and J lost 3; bases outside the gene matches: 9. The CDR3 runs to 17 residues. The V gene's germline CDR1 is MDHEN and CDR2 SYDVKM. The CDR3 DNA follows: TGTGCCAGCAGACCTTTCGGGGGACTAGCGGGCTACAATGAGCAGTTCTTC. It encodes CASRPFGGLAGYNEQFF.

This sequence joins TRBV28 and TRBJ2-7, with TRBD1 matching over 8 bases. Germline V lookup: CDR1 MDHEN, CDR2 SYDVKM. The CDR3 contains 14 residues. J lost 6 bases, V lost 3 bases, and 7 bases had no gene match. CDR3 DNA: TGTGCCAGCAGTTTCGGGGCAGGGGGCTCCGAGCAGTACTTC. It translates to CASSFGAGGSEQYF.

V is TRBV7-9 and J is TRBJ1-3; D is ambiguous. Trimming removed 8 bases from V and 8 bases from J, with 7 bases in between. This CDR3 is 10 amino acids long. Germline V gene sequence: CDR1 SEHNR, CDR2 FQNEAQ (reference sequence). CDR3 amino acids: CASGLDTIYF. Written as DNA, the CDR3 is TGTGCCAGCGGGTTAGACACCATATATTTT.